The sample holds a few counts of the clone carrying this T cell receptor beta chain. Its antigen is unknown. This entry belongs to a study of circulating CD8 cells and anti-PD-1 response in melanoma. Study context: Nivolumab was given intravenously at 3 mg/kg every 2 weeks.

TCR libraries were prepared from roughly 15 ng of total RNA with the QIAseq Immune Repertoire TCR panel. Each CDR3 protein is one row after TCRdb ran MiXCR on the reads. The sample has 1,000 to 1,500 distinct CDR3 sequences, 9.6% seen once. Sorting of live CD3+CD8+TCRalphabeta+ cells by PD-1 and/or TIGIT gave four subsets. General study points: Clonotype sharing was highest between DPOS and TIGIT subsets.

This CDR3 spans 11 amino acids. Trimming shortened V by 6 bases and J by 7 bases, and 7 bases separated the two germline ends. Germline V lookup: CDR1 LGHDT, CDR2 YNNKEL (reference sequence). Sequenced here: CD8+ T cells from PBMCs, sampled at baseline or after one month of anti-PD-1 therapy (not recorded which). The rearrangement uses TRBV3-1 and TRBJ2-1; D gene ambiguous. The TCR sequence derives from a human donor with melanoma. The CDR3 DNA follows: TGTGCCAGCAGGGATGGAAATGAGCAGTTCTTC. Translating gives CASRDGNEQFF.